This is a list of T cell receptor beta chains from one sample in a study of control samples from healthy donors and cancer patients. Measured with immunoSEQ multiplex PCR; TCRdb has only the in-frame clones, and not every one. The repertoire has tens of thousands of clones, around nine tenths of them found once; the top ten carry roughly 0.8%. Sequences were obtained from PBMCs. The receptor set was obtained from a man aged 30-40 years with colorectal cancer. The CDR3 runs from the conserved cysteine through the conserved F or W. The order of the fields is V gene, clone size, J gene, D gene, CDR3 DNA, CDR3 protein. The D gene is left open where the match is weak. Clone sizes are given selectively: once, few, many, or a class where the clone is expanded.

V gene: TRBV19
clone size: -
J gene: TRBJ2-6
D gene: -
CDR3 DNA: TGTGCCAGTAGTATCCTGGCACTTGGGGCCAACGTCCTGACTTTC
CDR3 protein: CASSILALGANVLTF

V gene: TRBV29-1
clone size: -
J gene: TRBJ2-2
D gene: -
CDR3 DNA: TGCAGCGTCCTCTTAGCAGACACCACCGGGGAGCTGTTTTTT
CDR3 protein: CSVLLADTTGELFF

V gene: TRBV10-3
clone size: -
J gene: TRBJ1-2
D gene: TRBD1
CDR3 DNA: TGTGCCATCAGCCGGACAGGGATAGACTATGGCTACACCTTC
CDR3 protein: CAISRTGIDYGYTF

V gene: TRBV9
clone size: -
J gene: TRBJ2-7
D gene: -
CDR3 DNA: TGTGCCAGCAGCGTAGATGGGTCCTACGAGCAGTACTTC
CDR3 protein: CASSVDGSYEQYF

V gene: TRBV24-1
clone size: -
J gene: TRBJ2-6
D gene: -
CDR3 DNA: TGTGCCACCAGTGAACAGGGCTCTGGGGCCAACGTCCTGACTTTC
CDR3 protein: CATSEQGSGANVLTF

V gene: TRBV9
clone size: -
J gene: TRBJ1-1
D gene: -
CDR3 DNA: TGTGCCAGCAGCGTAGAGGGGAGGGGAGAAGCTTTCTTT
CDR3 protein: CASSVEGRGEAFF

V gene: TRBV7-2
clone size: -
J gene: TRBJ1-1
D gene: -
CDR3 DNA: TGTGCCAGCAGCTCCGATATGACAGCCCGAGAAGCTTTCTTT
CDR3 protein: CASSSDMTAREAFF

V gene: TRBV6-2/TRBV6-3
clone size: -
J gene: TRBJ2-1
D gene: TRBD2
CDR3 DNA: TGTGCCAGCAGTTACTTGGGGGGGGACAATGAGCAGTTCTTC
CDR3 protein: CASSYLGGDNEQFF

V gene: TRBV19
clone size: -
J gene: TRBJ1-3
D gene: -
CDR3 DNA: TGTGCCAGTAGTGACCAGAGCTCTGGAAACACCATATATTTT
CDR3 protein: CASSDQSSGNTIYF

V gene: TRBV29-1
clone size: -
J gene: TRBJ2-1
D gene: -
CDR3 DNA: TGCAGCTTTACGGGTAGACTAGTCCCTAATGAGCAGTTCTTC
CDR3 protein: CSFTGRLVPNEQFF

V gene: TRBV23-1
clone size: -
J gene: TRBJ2-2
D gene: -
CDR3 DNA: TGCGCCAGCAGTCTACAACCCCGAAACCGGGCCAGGGTTAGGACCGGGGAGCTGTTTTTT
CDR3 protein: CASSLQPRNRARVRTGELFF

V gene: TRBV7-2
clone size: -
J gene: TRBJ2-1
D gene: -
CDR3 DNA: TGTGCCAGCAGCTCTAGAGTGGTCCTCAATGAGCAGTTCTTC
CDR3 protein: CASSSRVVLNEQFF

V gene: TRBV5-1
clone size: once
J gene: TRBJ1-1
D gene: -
CDR3 DNA: TGCGCCAGCAGCTTGGCAACACCGAACACTGAAGCTTTCTTT
CDR3 protein: CASSLATPNTEAFF

V gene: TRBV6-1
clone size: -
J gene: TRBJ1-1
D gene: -
CDR3 DNA: TGTGCCAGCAGTGTTACCAAAGGTTCCGTACTTTGGGGGGGGCACACTGAAGCTTTCTTT
CDR3 protein: CASSVTKGSVLWGGHTEAFF

V gene: TRBV3-1/TRBV3-2
clone size: once
J gene: TRBJ1-4
D gene: -
CDR3 DNA: TGTGCCAGCAGCCCCTTAGTGGGGCAGACTAATGAAAAACTGTTTTTT
CDR3 protein: CASSPLVGQTNEKLFF

V gene: TRBV6-5
clone size: -
J gene: TRBJ1-4
D gene: -
CDR3 DNA: TGTGCCAGCAGTCGACTAGGAACTAATGAAAAACTGTTTTTT
CDR3 protein: CASSRLGTNEKLFF

V gene: TRBV4-1
clone size: -
J gene: TRBJ2-1
D gene: TRBD1
CDR3 DNA: TGCGCCAGCAGCCAAGGAACGGGGGACAGGTCCTACAATGAGCAGTTCTTC
CDR3 protein: CASSQGTGDRSYNEQFF

V gene: TRBV12-3/TRBV12-4
clone size: -
J gene: TRBJ1-1
D gene: -
CDR3 DNA: TGTGCCAGCAGTTTGGGAGGGGACACTGAAGCTTTCTTT
CDR3 protein: CASSLGGDTEAFF

V gene: TRBV25-1
clone size: -
J gene: TRBJ1-3
D gene: TRBD1
CDR3 DNA: TGTGCCAGCACCAACGCCGGACAGGGGGCCGTCTCTGGAAACACCATATATTTT
CDR3 protein: CASTNAGQGAVSGNTIYF

V gene: TRBV28
clone size: -
J gene: TRBJ2-6
D gene: -
CDR3 DNA: TGTGCCAGCAGTTTAGAAGGCGCCGGGGCCAACGTCCTGACTTTC
CDR3 protein: CASSLEGAGANVLTF

V gene: TRBV7-2
clone size: -
J gene: TRBJ2-5
D gene: -
CDR3 DNA: TGTGCCAGCAGCTTTTCCGAGACCCAGTACTTC
CDR3 protein: CASSFSETQYF

V gene: TRBV9
clone size: -
J gene: TRBJ2-2
D gene: TRBD2
CDR3 DNA: TGTGCCAGCAGCGCAAGGACTAGTCCCACCTCGAACACCGGGGAGCTGTTTTTT
CDR3 protein: CASSARTSPTSNTGELFF

V gene: TRBV6-5
clone size: -
J gene: TRBJ2-6
D gene: -
CDR3 DNA: TGTGCCAGCAGTTACGGACTAAAGGGGGCCAACGTCCTGACTTTC
CDR3 protein: CASSYGLKGANVLTF

V gene: TRBV29-1
clone size: -
J gene: TRBJ2-7
D gene: TRBD1
CDR3 DNA: TGCAGCGTTGAAGATGAGGGACAGGGGGCCTACGAGCAGTACTTC
CDR3 protein: CSVEDEGQGAYEQYF

V gene: TRBV5-6
clone size: -
J gene: TRBJ1-1
D gene: -
CDR3 DNA: TGTGCCAGCAGCTTAAGGGGTCCCACTGAAGCTTTCTTT
CDR3 protein: CASSLRGPTEAFF

V gene: TRBV7-8
clone size: -
J gene: TRBJ1-2
D gene: -
CDR3 DNA: TGTGCCAGCAGCCCCCGCTTCAGGGGAATCTATGGCTACACCTTC
CDR3 protein: CASSPRFRGIYGYTF